The 14 T cell receptor beta chains presented below share a single source sample, sequenced in a study of shared clonotypes between healthy human individuals. The method was immunoSEQ multiplex PCR; TCRdb's version includes in-frame clones alone and lacks a portion of them. This table holds millions of clones, around nine tenths found once. Sequencing was carried out using naive CD4+ T cells sorted from blood. Subset described: CD45RA+ positively selected. Receptors were obtained from a man between 18 and 35 years old in good health.

The chain carries TRBV27 and TRBJ1-5; D might be TRBD1 (6 bases). V lost 6 bases and J lost 1, with 13 bases in between. The CDR3 has 15 amino acids. Germline values: CDR1 MNHEY, CDR2 SMNVEV (reference sequence). The CDR3 DNA is TGTGCCAGCAGGAAAGGGCAGGGGAGCAATCAGCCCCAGCATTTT. This encodes CASRKGQGSNQPQHF.

This clone was recorded once. This chain's CDR3 is CATTTIEGFYGYTF. For the CDR3, the DNA is TGTGCCACCACAACCATCGAGGGTTTTTATGGCTACACCTTC. The chain uses TRBV28 and TRBJ1-2; D is undetermined. This CDR3 has 14 amino acids. With 10 bases removed from V and 5 bases from J, the gap between germline ends came to 20 bases. CDR1 is MDHEN, CDR2 SYDVKM, per germline.

V gene TRBV4-1 combines with J gene TRBJ2-7; no reliable D call. The CDR3 is 12 amino acids. Trimming left V 1 base short and J 6 bases short, with 7 bases between. CDR1 is MGHRA, CDR2 YSYEKL, per germline. CDR3 DNA: TGCGCCAGCAGCCAAGGCAGTGGCGAGCAGTACTTC. This codes for CASSQGSGEQYF.

This clone was seen once. The rearrangement joins TRBV7-2 to TRBJ2-7, with D perhaps being TRBD1 or TRBD2 (5 bases each). V was cut by 5 bases and J by 0 bases, with 14 bases left in between. CDR1 SGHTA and CDR2 FQGNSA come from the germline V gene. The CDR3 length is 15 residues. The CDR3 nucleotides read TGTGCCAGCAGCCGATTCGGGACGGACTCCTACGAGCAGTACTTC. Amino acid sequence: CASSRFGTDSYEQYF. The variable domain in full, completed from reference TRBV7-2 and TRBJ2-7, reads GAGVSQSPSNKVTEKGKDVELRCDPISGHTALYWYRQSLGQGLEFLIYFQGNSAPDKSGLPSDRFSAERTGGSVSTLTIQRTQQEDSAVYLCASSRFGTDSYEQYFGPGTRLTVT.

Regarding this clone: The sample carries other DNA sequences with the same CDR3. The gene calls are TRBV28 and TRBJ2-7, with D maybe TRBD2 (6 bases). V lost 2 bases, J lost 0 bases, and 11 bases lay in between. Germline V gene lookup returns CDR1 MDHEN and CDR2 SYDVKM. The CDR3 is made up of 15 amino acids. The CDR3 DNA reads TGTGCCAGCAGTTTAGGGGGGTCAAGCTCCTACGAGCAGTACTTC. Translated: CASSLGGSSSYEQYF.

Of note for this clone: The sample holds other DNA sequences that translate to the same CDR3. This rearrangement joins TRBV27 to TRBJ2-7, with D tentatively TRBD1 (6 bases). The germline gives CDR1 MNHEY, CDR2 SMNVEV (reference sequence). The CDR3 runs to 12 residues. Trimming cost V 6 bases and J 6 bases, with 12 bases left between them. The DNA of the CDR3 is TGTGCCAGCAGGAGAACAGGGTCCGAGCAGTACTTC. Translating it yields CASRRTGSEQYF.

This clone was recorded once. The chain uses TRBV10-3 and TRBJ2-2; TRBD2 matches 14 bases. Germline loops: CDR1 ENHRY, CDR2 SYGVKD. The V and J ends lost 2 bases and 2 bases, in that order; junction bases with no gene match: 13. There are 21 residues in the CDR3. CDR3 nucleotide sequence: TGTGCCATCAGTGAGAGGGGGACTAGCGGGAGCCCGAGAGCTAACACCGGGGAGCTGTTTTTT. Its protein product is CAISERGTSGSPRANTGELFF.

CDR3 coding DNA: TGTGCCAGCAGCTTAATAAGGCAGGGGGTAGCTCGAGGCGTTTTCTCTTACGAGCAGTACTTC. Protein product: CASSLIRQGVARGVFSYEQYF. V is TRBV7-3 and J is TRBJ2-7; TRBD1 agrees at 7 bases. This CDR3 is built from 21 residues. J lost 4 bases, V lost 1 base, and 25 bases had no gene match. Germline CDR1 SGHTA, CDR2 FQGTGA.

J is TRBJ2-7 and V is TRBV6-1; 7 bases line up with TRBD1. Germline loops: CDR1 MNHNS, CDR2 SASEGT. V lost 7 bases and J lost 3; bases outside the gene matches: 9. The length of the CDR3 is 14 residues. CDR3 loop: CASTTGDRFYEQYF. In nucleotides, the CDR3 is TGTGCCAGCACTACCGGGGACAGATTCTACGAGCAGTACTTC.

This clone has more than one count but fewer than ten. This rearrangement joins TRBV6-6 to TRBJ1-1; 10 bases fit TRBD1. CDR3 size: 15 residues. V lost 5 bases to trimming and J lost 4 bases; unmatched junction nucleotides: 7. Germline-derived CDR1 and CDR2 are MNHNY and SVGAGI (reference sequence). The CDR3 protein is CASSTWTGGSTEAFF. The CDR3 bases are TGTGCCAGCAGTACCTGGACAGGGGGGAGCACTGAAGCTTTCTTT.

The chain combines TRBV9 with TRBJ1-3, with 7 bases that match TRBD1. Germline V lookup: CDR1 SGDLS, CDR2 YYNGEE. The CDR3 runs to 16 residues. Trimming took 4 bases from V and 0 from J; bases not matched to a gene: 7. The CDR3 DNA sequence: TGTGCCAGCAGCCCCAGGACAGGATACTCTGGAAACACCATATATTTT. The encoded protein is CASSPRTGYSGNTIYF.

This clone was counted once. The chain employs TRBV2 and TRBJ2-5; unclear D gene. V was cut by 2 bases and J by 1 base, with 11 bases left in between. Looked up from germline, CDR1 is SNHLY and CDR2 is FYNNEI. The CDR3 contains 15 residues. This chain's CDR3 is CASSEFAQFQETQYF. The CDR3 bases are TGTGCCAGCAGTGAATTCGCTCAGTTCCAAGAGACCCAGTACTTC.

V gene TRBV4-3 combines with J gene TRBJ1-2; 8 positions agree with TRBD1. V lost 4 bases to trimming and J lost 4 bases; unmatched junction nucleotides: 5. The CDR3 is made up of 14 amino acids. Looked up from germline, CDR1 is LGHNA and CDR2 is YSLEER. CDR3 in DNA: TGCGCCAGCAGCCCGACAGGGGAAGGCTATGGCTACACCTTC. Its translation: CASSPTGEGYGYTF.

The sample holds a few counts of this clone. The genes are TRBV7-8 and TRBJ1-2, with 8 bases fitting TRBD1. This CDR3 has 13 amino acids. Germline V gene sequence: CDR1 SGHVS, CDR2 FQNEAQ. The V and J ends lost 3 bases and 6 bases, in that order; junction bases with no gene match: 3. CDR3 bases: TGTGCCAGCAGCTTCCAGGGGGCGGATGGCTACACCTTC. It encodes CASSFQGADGYTF.